This TCR beta chain was profiled in a study of blood T cell repertoires in COVID-19. Across the study: Specimens from acute and convalescent COVID-19 originated in the United States, Italy and Spain. T cells, B-cell-depleted T cells, or PBMCs provided the cDNA or gDNA that served as material.

Original methodology: Reference gene primer amplification yielded estimated nucleated cell counts. Repertoires were generated with immunoSEQ multiplex PCR, while TCRdb's copy carries only in-frame clones and drops some. That table furnishes V, J and clone size, whereas the DNA furnished D and trimming. The data contain under 300,000 clones, under 90% of them singletons. Germline CDR1 is LNHDA and CDR2 is SQIVND (reference sequence). The length of the CDR3 is 15 residues. Trimming cost V 7 bases and J 1 base; bases outside gene matches: 6. The chain is built from TRBV19 and TRBJ2-2, with 7 bases aligning to TRBD2. This sequence originates from a woman between 40 and 50 years old who had recovered from COVID-19. The sample consisted of peripheral blood. CDR3 bases: TGTGCCAGTACTCCTAGCGGATTGAACACCGGGGAGCTGTTTTTT. As protein: CASTPSGLNTGELFF.